The 31 T cell receptor beta chains presented below share a single source sample, sequenced in a study of beta chain features in type 1 diabetes (dated by TCRdb to between 2018 and 2020). Broad study findings and their caveats: Type 1 diabetes patients showed a moderate but significant shortening of TCRB CDR3 length in all four CD4+ subsets.

The antigens of these receptors remain unknown. Receptors were amplified or captured by the immunoSEQ multiplex PCR assay. All of the isolated RNA was reverse transcribed with the High Capacity cDNA Reverse Transcription Kit, so expressed TCRB transcripts were sequenced. The clones in this table, taken by TCRdb from immuneACCESS, are in-frame only. Not every clone is retained; where verified, under half of the shortfall comes from an unresolved V gene, and the cause of the rest is unknown. The sample table lists over 200,000 clones, approximately 11% of them with a count of one. Together, the top ten hold about 0.018% of the sample. Sequenced input: naive CD4+ T cells from blood. The sample's cell subset or site label is to be understood as: true naive CD4+ T cells. All receptors derive from a young man with type 1 diabetes.

The chain joins TRBV4-1 to TRBJ2-7; 11 positions agree with TRBD1. From germline, CDR1 is MGHRA and CDR2 YSYEKL. Unmatched junction bases numbered 4, after V lost 5 bases and J lost 1 base. The CDR3 loop spans 15 amino acids. The CDR3 loop reads CASSARDRGSYEQYF. CDR3 bases: TGCGCCAGCAGCGCCCGGGACAGGGGGTCCTACGAGCAGTACTTC.

The chain joins TRBV4-1 to TRBJ2-7; a weak D match, TRBD2 (6 bases). Germline V gene lookup returns CDR1 MGHRA and CDR2 YSYEKL. V lost 3 bases and J 10 bases, leaving 16 bases between the germline ends. This CDR3 is 13 amino acids long. CDR3 sequence reads: CASSQEGGLRQYF. In DNA, the CDR3 is TGCGCCAGCAGCCAGGAGGGAGGACTTCGCCAGTACTTC.

This clone came up a few times. The rearrangement uses TRBV4-3 and TRBJ2-5; 10 bases match TRBD1. The CDR3 length is 14 residues. Per the germline V gene, CDR1 is LGHNA and CDR2 is YSLEER. Germline trimming cut 4 bases from V and 6 bases from J; bases unmatched to any gene: 5. The CDR3 region is CASSLDRGQKTQYF. CDR3 coding DNA: TGCGCCAGCAGCCTAGACAGGGGGCAGAAGACCCAGTACTTC.

The sample holds a few counts of this clone. This chain joins TRBV4-1 and TRBJ2-3; TRBD2 matches 11 bases. The J segment lost 0 bases and the V segment lost 8 bases, leaving 4 bases of the junction unmatched. This CDR3 contains 15 residues. CDR1 and CDR2 from the germline V gene are MGHRA and YSYEKL. The CDR3 region is CASRLAGGSTDTQYF. CDR3 DNA sequence: TGCGCCAGCCGCCTAGCGGGGGGAAGCACAGATACGCAGTATTTT.

CDR3 residues: CASSQDRNSGNTIYF. DNA of the CDR3: TGCGCCAGCAGCCAAGACCGTAACTCTGGAAACACCATATATTTT. The chain couples TRBV4-1 to TRBJ1-3; the D is unclear. The CDR3 has 15 amino acids. From germline, CDR1 is MGHRA and CDR2 YSYEKL. Deletions cut 0 bases from V and 0 bases from J, with 6 bases between.

The chain employs TRBV4-1 and TRBJ2-5; no clear D. The CDR3 loop spans 15 amino acids. V lost 6 bases and J lost 7, with 21 bases in between. Per germline, CDR1 MGHRA and CDR2 YSYEKL. CDR3 nucleotides: TGCGCCAGCAGACCTCAGGTAACGGCCCCGCGGACCCAGTACTTC. Translation gives CASRPQVTAPRTQYF.

The chain recombines TRBV10-3 with TRBJ2-6; no firm D call. In germline, CDR1 is ENHRY, CDR2 SYGVKD. The V and J ends lost 4 bases and 2 bases respectively, with 6 bases between them. This CDR3 is built from 14 residues. CDR3 DNA: TGTGCCATCAGTGTGGCCCCTGGGGCCAACGTCCTGACTTTC. Translation: CAISVAPGANVLTF.

The chain links TRBV6-4 to TRBJ2-7, with D perhaps matching TRBD2 (6 bases). The V and J ends lost 6 bases and 4 bases respectively, with 16 bases between them. The germline CDR1 and CDR2 sequences are MRHNA and SNTAGT. The CDR3 loop spans 14 amino acids. The CDR3 DNA is TGTGCCAGCAGGGAAGACCGGGACTGGTACGAGCAGTACTTC. Translating it yields CASREDRDWYEQYF.

This clone was counted a few times. The genes are TRBV7-9 and TRBJ1-2; D not resolved. The V gene lost 10 bases and the J gene lost 3 bases, with 12 bases spanning the gap. Germline V gene lookup returns CDR1 SEHNR and CDR2 FQNEAQ (reference sequence). The CDR3 runs 12 residues. The DNA for the CDR3 is TGTGCCACCGCCCTCGGGGACTATGGCTACACCTTC. This sequence encodes CATALGDYGYTF. The full variable domain, completed using reference TRBV7-9 and TRBJ1-2, is DTGVSQNPRHKITKRGQNVTFRCDPISEHNRLYWYRQTLGQGPEFLTYFQNEAQLEKSRLLSDRFSAERPKGSFSTLEIQRTEQGDSAMYLCATALGDYGYTFGSGTRLTVV.

This chain joins TRBV19 and TRBJ1-1; a weak D match, TRBD1 (5 bases). Germline V gene data show CDR1 as LNHDA and CDR2 as SQIVND (reference sequence). This CDR3 has 13 residues. Trimming left V 4 bases short and J 2 bases short, with 8 bases between. In DNA, the CDR3 is TGTGCCAGTAGTACGACAGCTAACACTGAAGCTTTCTTT. This translates into CASSTTANTEAFF.

Only a few counts were recorded for this clone. The chain combines TRBV6-6 with TRBJ2-1; D is possibly TRBD2 (6 bases). CDR3 length: 16 amino acids. V was pared by 10 bases and J by 1 base, with 20 bases between. Germline values: CDR1 MNHNY, CDR2 SVGAGI (reference sequence). The CDR3, as DNA: TGTGCCACCTCGACTAGTCGAGCCGCTTCCTACAATGAGCAGTTCTTC. It encodes CATSTSRAASYNEQFF.

Only a few counts were recorded for this clone. The chain recombines TRBV7-9 with TRBJ1-5; D remains unclear. The CDR3 length is 17 residues. Germline CDR1 reads SEHNR; CDR2 reads FQNEAQ (reference sequence). V was pared by 3 bases and J by 4 bases, with 19 bases between. The chain's CDR3 is CASSLGVGFPLNQPQHF. Written as DNA, the CDR3 is TGTGCCAGCAGCTTGGGAGTAGGATTTCCCCTTAATCAGCCCCAGCATTTT.

Only a few counts were recorded for this clone. The rearrangement joins TRBV4-1 to TRBJ2-7; D is perhaps TRBD1 (5 bases). This CDR3 is built from 13 residues. Germline values: CDR1 MGHRA, CDR2 YSYEKL. With 1 base removed from V and 3 bases from J, the gap between germline ends came to 7 bases. The CDR3 DNA sequence: TGCGCCAGCAGCCAAGGACAGAACTACGAGCAGTACTTC. Amino acids: CASSQGQNYEQYF.

The chain uses TRBV25-1 and TRBJ1-6, with TRBD1 identical over 7 bases. The trim removed 10 bases at V and 10 bases at J, leaving 10 bases unmatched. The CDR3 runs to 13 residues. Germline V gene lookup returns CDR1 MGHDK and CDR2 SYGVNS. The CDR3 sequence is CATTGALGSPLHF. CDR3 DNA: TGTGCCACTACAGGGGCCCTCGGGTCACCCCTCCACTTT.

This clone turned up a few times. The sample holds other DNA sequences that translate to the same CDR3. The CDR3 reads CASSLGQNTGELFF. The CDR3 DNA sequence: TGCGCCAGCAGCTTGGGACAGAACACCGGGGAGCTGTTTTTT. V gene TRBV5-1 combines with J gene TRBJ2-2; no definite D call. There are 14 residues in the CDR3. With 0 bases removed from V and 1 base from J, the gap between germline ends came to 4 bases. The germline V gene encodes CDR1 SGHRS and CDR2 YFSETQ.

V is TRBV30 and J is TRBJ1-1; D may be TRBD1 (5 bases). The CDR3 runs 16 residues. Germline values: CDR1 GTSNPN, CDR2 SVGIG (reference sequence). Trimming took off 3 bases at V and 1 base at J, with 18 bases between the two ends. In DNA form, the CDR3 reads TGTGCCTGGAGCGTCCGCAGGGACTACAGGAACACTGAAGCTTTCTTT. Protein sequence: CAWSVRRDYRNTEAFF.

CDR3: CASSPGQVYEQFF. Here the CDR3 DNA reads TGTGCCAGCAGTCCGGGACAAGTCTATGAGCAGTTCTTC. The chain joins TRBV7-3 to TRBJ2-1, with D maybe TRBD1 (6 bases). V was trimmed by 6 bases and J by 8 bases, leaving 14 bases between them. The CDR3 is 13 residues long. Germline loops: CDR1 SGHTA, CDR2 FQGTGA.

For this clone: At one of its ends the junction is not consistent with the germline gene, which may arise from a read error. The rearrangement uses TRBV7-7 and TRBJ1-1; D is uncertain. CDR1 is SSHAT and CDR2 is FNYEAQ in the germline V gene (reference sequence). The length of the CDR3 is 13 residues. CDR3 DNA sequence: TGTGCTAGCAGCACGGGGATGAACACTGAAGCTTTCTTT. The encoded protein is CASSTGMNTEAFF.

Only a few counts were recorded for this clone. This chain joins TRBV9 and TRBJ2-2; TRBD2 matches at 7 bases. Looked up from germline, CDR1 is SGDLS and CDR2 is YYNGEE. With 2 bases clipped from V and 7 bases from J, the junction kept 5 bases outside the gene matches. The CDR3 consists of 14 residues. The CDR3, as DNA: TGTGCCAGCAGCGTCTCTCCGGGGGGCGGGGAGCTGTTTTTT. It yields the protein CASSVSPGGGELFF.

This clone occurred a few times. This sequence joins TRBV19 and TRBJ2-1, with a weak D call TRBD1 (5 bases). V lost 3 bases, J lost 4 bases, and 10 bases lay in between. This CDR3 has 14 residues. CDR1 and CDR2 from the germline V gene are LNHDA and SQIVND (reference sequence). This CDR3 reads CASSMMSGYNEQFF. CDR3 in DNA: TGTGCCAGTAGTATGATGTCAGGGTACAATGAGCAGTTCTTC.

This chain links TRBV11-2 with TRBJ2-1; D is possibly TRBD2 (5 bases). The CDR3 is made up of 13 amino acids. The V gene lost 8 bases and the J gene lost 4 bases, with 12 bases spanning the gap. Germline lookup yields CDR1 SGHAT and CDR2 FQNNGV. In DNA, the CDR3 is TGTGCCAGCCGGAAACTAGGATACAATGAGCAGTTCTTC. It codes for CASRKLGYNEQFF. The full variable domain, completed using reference TRBV11-2 and TRBJ2-1, is EAGVAQSPRYKIIEKRQSVAFWCNPISGHATLYWYQQILGQGPKLLIQFQNNGVVDDSQLPKDRFSAERLKGVDSTLKIQPAKLEDSAVYLCASRKLGYNEQFFGPGTRLTVL.

V usage is TRBV19 and J usage is TRBJ2-1; 8 bases agree with TRBD1. Germline V CDR1 and CDR2: LNHDA, SQIVND (reference sequence). This CDR3 spans 14 amino acids. Germline trimming cut 5 bases from V and 8 bases from J; bases unmatched to any gene: 8. The CDR3 loop reads CASSPWSGGDEQFF. CDR3 sequence (DNA): TGTGCCAGTAGTCCCTGGTCAGGGGGCGATGAGCAGTTCTTC.

This clone was observed a few times. The chain combines TRBV4-1 with TRBJ1-2; 9 nucleotides agree with TRBD1. The CDR3 has 14 residues. Germline assignment: CDR1 MGHRA and CDR2 YSYEKL. V was pared by 5 bases and J by 6 bases, with 7 bases of the junction left unmatched. CDR3 bases: TGCGCCAGCAGCTCCCCGGACAGGGGACATGGCTACACCTTC. It codes for CASSSPDRGHGYTF.

J is TRBJ2-2 and V is TRBV2; TRBD2 is a possible D gene (7 bases). The CDR3 runs 15 residues. V was pared by 6 bases and J by 3 bases, with 14 bases between. The V gene's germline CDR1 is SNHLY and CDR2 FYNNEI. This CDR3 is CASREQGGDTGELFF. As DNA, the CDR3 is TGTGCCAGCAGAGAACAGGGAGGGGACACCGGGGAGCTGTTTTTT. Combining the CDR3 with reference TRBV2 and TRBJ2-2 gives the whole variable domain EPEVTQTPSHQVTQMGQEVILRCVPISNHLYFYWYRQILGQKVEFLVSFYNNEISEKSEIFDDQFSVERPDGSNFTLKIRSTKLEDSAMYFCASREQGGDTGELFFGEGSRLTVL.

This clone was seen a handful of times. The J gene is TRBJ2-3, the V gene TRBV2, with no clear D. Germline CDR1 SNHLY, CDR2 FYNNEI. Trimming took 4 bases from V and 7 from J, leaving 18 bases between them. CDR3 length: 15 amino acids. The CDR3 reads CASSGTQYSQNTQYF. In nucleotides, the CDR3 is TGTGCCAGCAGTGGTACCCAATACAGCCAAAATACGCAGTATTTT.

This clone turned up a few times. Other DNA sequences in this specimen translate into the identical CDR3. The chain uses TRBV30 and TRBJ1-6; D gene ambiguous. The CDR3 totals 13 residues. The germline gives CDR1 GTSNPN, CDR2 SVGIG (reference sequence). V was trimmed by 2 bases and J by 4 bases, leaving 6 bases between them. CDR3 nucleotide sequence: TGTGCCTGGAGTTCGGGGTATAATTCACCCCTCCACTTT. Translation: CAWSSGYNSPLHF. Using reference TRBV30 and TRBJ1-6 for the parts outside the CDR3, the full variable domain is SQTIHQWPATLVQPVGSPLSLECTVEGTSNPNLYWYRQAAGRGLQLLFYSVGIGQISSEVPQNLSASRPQDRQFILSSKKLLLSDSGFYLCAWSSGYNSPLHFGNGTRLTVT.

The chain links TRBV30 to TRBJ1-2, with unresolved D. Trimming took off 2 bases at V and 8 bases at J, with 12 bases between the two ends. The CDR3 is made up of 12 amino acids. In germline, CDR1 is GTSNPN, CDR2 SVGIG (reference sequence). CDR3 bases: TGTGCCTGGAGTCCGCCCGGGGAGGGCTACACCTTC. This codes for CAWSPPGEGYTF.

This clone was observed a few times. This chain connects TRBV7-9 to TRBJ1-2, with a tentative D call TRBD1 (6 bases). The length of the CDR3 is 14 residues. The germline gives CDR1 SEHNR, CDR2 FQNEAQ (reference sequence). Deletions cut 7 bases from V and 3 bases from J, with 15 bases between. CDR3: CASNPYRAHYGYTF. The CDR3 nucleotides read TGTGCCAGCAACCCATACAGGGCGCACTATGGCTACACCTTC.

The chain joins TRBV23-1 to TRBJ1-1, with no clear D. TRBV23-1 is reported as an ORF; its role is uncertain. The ends were cut back, 11 bases at V and 6 bases at J, with 7 bases in the middle. The CDR3 has 9 amino acids. In DNA form, the CDR3 reads TGCGCCTCCCGCGCTGAAGCTTTCTTT. Its protein is CASRAEAFF.

This clone turned up a few times. The rearrangement uses TRBV6-1 and TRBJ2-1, with TRBD2 matching over 13 bases. The CDR3 has 18 amino acids. The J segment lost 5 bases and the V segment lost 4 bases, leaving 11 bases of the junction unmatched. Germline CDR1 is MNHNS and CDR2 is SASEGT. CDR3 DNA sequence: TGTGCCAGCAGTGTCAACGCCCCGGGACTAGCGGGGAACAATGAGCAGTTCTTC. Translation gives CASSVNAPGLAGNNEQFF.

This clone has just a few counts. The chain recombines TRBV5-4 with TRBJ1-1; 7 nucleotides align to TRBD1. This CDR3 is 14 amino acids long. Trimming cost V 4 bases and J 1 base; bases outside gene matches: 4. CDR1 and CDR2 from the germline V gene are SGHNT and YYREEE (reference sequence). CDR3 nucleotides: TGTGCCAGCAGCCCGACAGGGAGGAACACTGAAGCTTTCTTT. Amino acid sequence: CASSPTGRNTEAFF.